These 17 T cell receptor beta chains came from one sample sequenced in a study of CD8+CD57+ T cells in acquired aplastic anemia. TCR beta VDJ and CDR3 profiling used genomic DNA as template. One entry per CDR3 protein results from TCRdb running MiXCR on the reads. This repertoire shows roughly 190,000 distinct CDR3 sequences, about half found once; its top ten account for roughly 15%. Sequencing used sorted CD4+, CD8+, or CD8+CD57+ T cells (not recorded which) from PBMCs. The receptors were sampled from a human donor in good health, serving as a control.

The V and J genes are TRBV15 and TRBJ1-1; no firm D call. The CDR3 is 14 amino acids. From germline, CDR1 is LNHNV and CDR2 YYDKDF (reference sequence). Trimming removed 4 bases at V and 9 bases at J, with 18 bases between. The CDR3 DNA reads TGTGCCACCAGCACCTTCACCTACCAAGCCAAAGCTTTCTTT. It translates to CATSTFTYQAKAFF.

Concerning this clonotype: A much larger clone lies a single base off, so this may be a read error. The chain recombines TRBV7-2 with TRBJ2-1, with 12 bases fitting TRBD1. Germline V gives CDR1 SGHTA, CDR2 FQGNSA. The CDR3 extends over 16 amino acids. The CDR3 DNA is TGTGCCGGCAGCTTAGTACCCCGGGACAGGGGGCTTGAGCAGTTCTTC. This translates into CAGSLVPRDRGLEQFF.

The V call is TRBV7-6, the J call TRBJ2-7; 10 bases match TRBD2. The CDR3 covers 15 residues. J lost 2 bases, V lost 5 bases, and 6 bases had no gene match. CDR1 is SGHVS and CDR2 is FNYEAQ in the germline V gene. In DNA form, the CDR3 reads TGTGCCAGCAGCCGAAGCGGGGGGGATACCTACGAGCAGTACGTC. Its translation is CASSRSGGDTYEQYV.

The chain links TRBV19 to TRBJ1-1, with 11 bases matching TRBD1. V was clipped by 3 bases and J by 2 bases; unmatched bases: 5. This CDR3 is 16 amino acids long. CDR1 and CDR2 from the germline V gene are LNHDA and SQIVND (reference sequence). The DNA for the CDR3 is TGTGCCAGTAGTATCCTGGACAGGGGGCGAAACACTGAAGCTTTCTTT. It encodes CASSILDRGRNTEAFF.

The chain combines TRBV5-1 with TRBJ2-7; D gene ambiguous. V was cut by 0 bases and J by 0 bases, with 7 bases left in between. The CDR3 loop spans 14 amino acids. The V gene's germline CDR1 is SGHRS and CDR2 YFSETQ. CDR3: CASSLEGFSYEQYF. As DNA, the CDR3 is TGCGCCAGCAGCTTGGAGGGATTCTCCTACGAGCAGTACTTC.

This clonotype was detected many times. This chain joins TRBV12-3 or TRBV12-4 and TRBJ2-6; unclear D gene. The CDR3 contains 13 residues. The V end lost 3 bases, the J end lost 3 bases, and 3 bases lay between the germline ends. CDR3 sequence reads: CASSFGGANVLTF. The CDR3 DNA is TGTGCCAGCAGTTTCGGTGGGGCCAACGTCCTGACTTTC.

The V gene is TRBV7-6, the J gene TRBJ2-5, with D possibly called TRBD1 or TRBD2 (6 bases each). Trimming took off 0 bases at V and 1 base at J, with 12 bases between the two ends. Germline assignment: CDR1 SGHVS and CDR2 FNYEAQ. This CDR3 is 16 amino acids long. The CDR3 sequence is CASSLAGTGAQETQYF. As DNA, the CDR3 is TGTGCCAGCAGCTTAGCCGGGACGGGGGCCCAAGAGACCCAGTACTTC.

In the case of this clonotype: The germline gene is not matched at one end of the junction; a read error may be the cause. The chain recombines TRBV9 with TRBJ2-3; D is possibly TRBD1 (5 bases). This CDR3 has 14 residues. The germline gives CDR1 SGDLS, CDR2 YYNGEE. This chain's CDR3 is CASSVYQGSDMQYF. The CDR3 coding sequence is TGTGCCAGCAGCGTATACCAGGGTTCAGATATGCAGTATTTT.

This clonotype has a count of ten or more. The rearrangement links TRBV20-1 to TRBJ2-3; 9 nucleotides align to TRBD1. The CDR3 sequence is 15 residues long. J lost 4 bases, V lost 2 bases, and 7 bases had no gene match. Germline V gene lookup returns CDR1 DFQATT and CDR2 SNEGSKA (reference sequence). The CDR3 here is CSARSRDRDADTQYF. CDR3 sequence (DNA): TGCAGTGCTAGAAGCCGGGACAGGGATGCAGATACGCAGTATTTT.

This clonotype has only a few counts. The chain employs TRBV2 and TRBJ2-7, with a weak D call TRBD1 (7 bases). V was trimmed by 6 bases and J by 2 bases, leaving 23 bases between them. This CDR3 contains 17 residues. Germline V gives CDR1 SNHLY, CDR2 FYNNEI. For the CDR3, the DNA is TGTGCCAGCAGGCGGGCTGATCCGCGGGACAGCCCCTACGAGCAGTACTTC. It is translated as CASRRADPRDSPYEQYF.

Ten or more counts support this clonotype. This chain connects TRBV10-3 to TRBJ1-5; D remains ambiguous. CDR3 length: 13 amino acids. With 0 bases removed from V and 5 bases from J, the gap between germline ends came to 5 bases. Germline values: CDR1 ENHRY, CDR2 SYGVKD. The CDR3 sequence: CAISESRDQPQHF. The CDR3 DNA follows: TGTGCCATCAGTGAGTCTAGAGATCAGCCCCAGCATTTT.

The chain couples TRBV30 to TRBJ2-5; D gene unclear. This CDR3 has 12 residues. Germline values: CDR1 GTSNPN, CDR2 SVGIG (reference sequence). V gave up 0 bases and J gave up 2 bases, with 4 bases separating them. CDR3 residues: CAWSVQQETQYF. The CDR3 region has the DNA TGTGCCTGGAGTGTACAGCAAGAGACCCAGTACTTC.

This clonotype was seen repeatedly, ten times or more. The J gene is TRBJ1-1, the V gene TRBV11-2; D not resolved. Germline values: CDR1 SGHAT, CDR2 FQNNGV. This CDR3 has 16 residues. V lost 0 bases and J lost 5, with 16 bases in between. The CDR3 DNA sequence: TGTGCCAGCAGCTTAGATCAAAAGGGCTTCGGAACTGAAGCTTTCTTT. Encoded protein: CASSLDQKGFGTEAFF.

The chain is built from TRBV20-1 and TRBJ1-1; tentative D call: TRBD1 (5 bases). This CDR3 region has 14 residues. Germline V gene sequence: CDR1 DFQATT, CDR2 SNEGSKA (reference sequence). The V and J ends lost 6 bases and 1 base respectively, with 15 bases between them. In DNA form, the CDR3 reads TGCAGTGCGAGACCTAGCGGGGGGAACACTGAAGCTTTCTTT. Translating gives CSARPSGGNTEAFF.

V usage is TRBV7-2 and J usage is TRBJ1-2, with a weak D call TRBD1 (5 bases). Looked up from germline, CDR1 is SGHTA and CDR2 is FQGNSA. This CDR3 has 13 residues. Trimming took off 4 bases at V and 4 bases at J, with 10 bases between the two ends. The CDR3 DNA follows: TGTGCCAGCAGCTCGGAGACAGTCTATGGCTACACCTTC. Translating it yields CASSSETVYGYTF.

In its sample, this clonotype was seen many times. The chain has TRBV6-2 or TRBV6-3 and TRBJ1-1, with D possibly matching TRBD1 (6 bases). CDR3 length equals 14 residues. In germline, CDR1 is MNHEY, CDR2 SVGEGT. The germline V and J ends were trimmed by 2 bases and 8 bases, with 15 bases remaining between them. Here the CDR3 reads CASSYEVSRGEAFF. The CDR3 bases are TGTGCCAGCAGTTACGAGGTCTCGAGGGGGGAAGCTTTCTTT.

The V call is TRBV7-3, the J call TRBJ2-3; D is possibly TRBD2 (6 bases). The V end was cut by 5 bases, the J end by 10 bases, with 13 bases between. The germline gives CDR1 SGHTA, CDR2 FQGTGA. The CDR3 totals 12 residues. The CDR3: CASSPDTGAQYF. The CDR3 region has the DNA TGTGCCAGCAGCCCAGACACGGGGGCGCAGTATTTT.